Following are 10 T cell receptor beta chains from one sample sequenced in a study of Tregs in tolerant kidney transplant recipients (dated by TCRdb to between 2017 and 2020). The meaning of the sample's time point label: blood sample drawn before combined kidney and bone marrow transplant. Libraries were constructed by the immunoSEQ multiplex PCR assay. Drawn from immuneACCESS, this table holds only the in-frame rearrangements with V and J called that TCRdb kept. Clones are partly lost; checked studies trace under half to an unresolved V gene and leave the rest unexplained. Within this sample are 98,000 or so clones, with 90% of them counted one time only. The ten largest account for more than 0.3% of the sample. Sample: CD4+ T cells from blood, taken before the transplant. All receptors come from a human donor who received a combined kidney and bone marrow transplant.

The chain has TRBV2 and TRBJ1-2, with 7 nucleotides matching TRBD1. Trimming removed 7 bases from V and 4 bases from J; junction bases left unmatched: 12. There are 15 residues in the CDR3. Germline CDR1 reads SNHLY; CDR2 reads FYNNEI. CDR3 in amino acids: CASNAATGVGYGYTF. CDR3 nucleotide sequence: TGTGCCAGCAATGCCGCTACAGGGGTCGGCTATGGCTACACCTTC.

This chain uses TRBV7-9 with TRBJ2-5; TRBD2 is a possible D gene (6 bases). Germline CDR1 SEHNR, CDR2 FQNEAQ (reference sequence). V was cut by 4 bases and J by 0 bases, with 15 bases left in between. This CDR3 has 16 residues. CDR3 bases: TGTGCCAGCAGCTCATCATGGGGGGTTCACCAAGAGACCCAGTACTTC. It encodes CASSSSWGVHQETQYF.

The chain recombines TRBV5-1 with TRBJ2-3, with D maybe TRBD2 (5 bases). Germline V gene lookup returns CDR1 SGHRS and CDR2 YFSETQ. V was trimmed by 3 bases and J by 2 bases, leaving 10 bases between them. The CDR3 sequence is 14 residues long. CDR3 residues: CASSWERYTDTQYF. Written as DNA, the CDR3 is TGCGCCAGCAGCTGGGAGCGGTACACAGATACGCAGTATTTT.

V gene TRBV19 combines with J gene TRBJ2-1; 10 bases align to TRBD2. Looked up from germline, CDR1 is LNHDA and CDR2 is SQIVND (reference sequence). This CDR3 is 15 amino acids long. With 4 bases clipped from V and 10 bases from J, the junction kept 10 bases outside the gene matches. CDR3 sequence (DNA): TGTGCCAGTAGTACCGTAGCGGGAGGCTGGGGGGAGCAGTTCTTC. Protein product: CASSTVAGGWGEQFF.

This chain joins TRBV6-4 and TRBJ2-1; 10 positions match TRBD2. With V trimmed by 5 bases and J by 9 bases, 13 bases remained unmatched. The CDR3 contains 16 residues. CDR1 is MRHNA and CDR2 is SNTAGT in the germline V gene. The CDR3, as DNA: TGTGCCAGCAGTCAGGCCAGCGGGGGGGCCTGGGGTGAGCAGTTCTTC. The encoded protein is CASSQASGGAWGEQFF.

The V gene is TRBV28, the J gene TRBJ1-2; tentatively, D is TRBD1 (6 bases). Germline assignment: CDR1 MDHEN and CDR2 SYDVKM. The CDR3 runs to 14 residues. V dropped 4 bases and J dropped 3 bases, with 12 bases sitting between them. Here the CDR3 DNA reads TGTGCCAGCAGTTCCCCCTGGGGGCACTATGGCTACACCTTC. Protein product: CASSSPWGHYGYTF.

This sequence joins TRBV28 and TRBJ1-1; 7 nucleotides align to TRBD1. From germline, CDR1 is MDHEN and CDR2 SYDVKM. The V gene end was trimmed by 9 bases and the J gene end by 5 bases; junction bases not matched to a gene: 15. CDR3 length: 15 residues. CDR3 loop: CASNVGGIYETEAFF. As DNA, the CDR3 is TGTGCCAGTAATGTAGGGGGCATCTACGAGACTGAAGCTTTCTTT.

V gene TRBV10-3 combines with J gene TRBJ2-2; 9 nucleotides line up with TRBD1. V shed 6 bases, J shed 3 bases, and the junction held 5 bases outside the gene matches. Per the germline V gene, CDR1 is ENHRY and CDR2 is SYGVKD. The CDR3 length is 15 residues. The CDR3 DNA is TGTGCCATCAGCGGACAGGGGATTTACACCGGGGAGCTGTTTTTT. Its translation: CAISGQGIYTGELFF.

The chain is built from TRBV9 and TRBJ1-2; 10 positions match TRBD1. The CDR3 runs to 12 residues. The germline V gene encodes CDR1 SGDLS and CDR2 YYNGEE. Trimming removed 10 bases from V and 4 bases from J; junction bases left unmatched: 4. The CDR3 bases are TGTGCCGGGGACAGGGGCCTCTATGGCTACACCTTC. Protein product: CAGDRGLYGYTF.

The J gene is TRBJ2-7, the V gene TRBV4-1; 8 nucleotides agree with TRBD1. The CDR3 is made up of 15 amino acids. V trimming: 4 bases; J trimming: 0 bases; junction bases outside the gene matches: 5. The germline V gene encodes CDR1 MGHRA and CDR2 YSYEKL. CDR3 nucleotide sequence: TGCGCCAGCAGCCGCGGGACAGGTAGCTCCTACGAGCAGTACTTC. Translation gives CASSRGTGSSYEQYF.